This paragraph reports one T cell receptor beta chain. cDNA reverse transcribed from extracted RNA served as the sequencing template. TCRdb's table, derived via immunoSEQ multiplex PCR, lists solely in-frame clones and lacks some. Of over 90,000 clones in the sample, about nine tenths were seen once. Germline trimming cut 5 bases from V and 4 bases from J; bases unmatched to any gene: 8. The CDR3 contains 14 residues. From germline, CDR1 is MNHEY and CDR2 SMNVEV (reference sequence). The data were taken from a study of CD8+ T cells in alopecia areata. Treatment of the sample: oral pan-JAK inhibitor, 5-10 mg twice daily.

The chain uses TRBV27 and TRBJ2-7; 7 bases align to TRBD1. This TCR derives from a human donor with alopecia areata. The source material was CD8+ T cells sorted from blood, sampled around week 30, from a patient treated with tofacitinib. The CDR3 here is CASSGTAPLYEQYF. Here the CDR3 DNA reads TGTGCCAGCAGTGGGACAGCGCCCCTGTACGAGCAGTACTTC.